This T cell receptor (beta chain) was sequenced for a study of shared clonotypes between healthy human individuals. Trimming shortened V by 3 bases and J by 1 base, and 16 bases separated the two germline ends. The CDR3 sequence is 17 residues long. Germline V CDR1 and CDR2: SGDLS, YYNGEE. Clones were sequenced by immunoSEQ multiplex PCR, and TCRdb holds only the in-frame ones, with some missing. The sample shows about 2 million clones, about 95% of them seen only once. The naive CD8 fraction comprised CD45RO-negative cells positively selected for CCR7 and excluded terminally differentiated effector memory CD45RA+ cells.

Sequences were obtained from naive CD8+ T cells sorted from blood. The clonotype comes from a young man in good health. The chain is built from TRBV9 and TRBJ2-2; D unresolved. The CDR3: CASSAYYPPLNTGELFF. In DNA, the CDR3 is TGTGCCAGCAGCGCTTACTACCCTCCCTTGAACACCGGGGAGCTGTTTTTT.